This entry lists 17 T cell receptor beta chains sequenced from one sample in a study of regulatory T cells in long-lasting Graves disease (dated by TCRdb to the early 2020s). This specimen's time point label, interpreted: persistent/refractory GD, antithyroid drugs over 5 years with positive TRAb. For both TCR sequencing and RNA sequencing, RNA was extracted from PBMCs using TRIzol. The protocol used for the library was multiplex PCR. The instrument was an Illumina HiSeq 4000. iRepertoire HTBI primers and Arm-PCR amplification of CDR3 regions were used to construct TCR beta libraries. TCRdb trimmed public reads at Q25 via fastp, called clones via MiXCR and kept in-frame beta chains. One record per CDR3 amino acid sequence lists the most common genes and DNA. The sample table contains 700,000 or so distinct CDR3 sequences; only one count was recorded for approximately 31% of them. The top ten clones comprise roughly 41% of the sample.

Here the sequenced sample was peripheral blood mononuclear cells (PBMCs), taken when the disease was refractory, from a patient treated with antithyroid drugs. The receptors were gathered from a female donor with Graves disease.

A note on this clonotype: A much bigger clone sits one base away, suggesting this may be a read error. The V and J genes are TRBV2 and TRBJ2-6; D is ambiguous. Per the germline V gene, CDR1 is SNHLY and CDR2 is FYNNEI. Trimming removed 8 bases at V and 0 bases at J, with 8 bases between. CDR3 size: 14 residues. For the CDR3, the DNA is TGTGCCAGCGGTTACAACTCTGGGGCCAACGTCCTGACTTTC. It specifies CASGYNSGANVLTF.

This clonotype was observed a handful of times. The chain joins TRBV19 to TRBJ1-5, with TRBD1 matching over 12 bases. Germline CDR1 reads LNHDA; CDR2 reads SQIVND (reference sequence). V shed 5 bases and J 6 bases; nucleotides not matched to a gene: 5. The CDR3 runs to 15 residues. CDR3 nucleotide sequence: TGTGCCAGTAGTGTGGGACAGGGGGCCCTTCAGCCCCAGCATTTT. It is translated as CASSVGQGALQPQHF.

This clonotype appeared a few times. This chain links TRBV4-1 with TRBJ2-7, with 12 bases aligning to TRBD2. Trimming took 3 bases from V and 4 from J; bases not matched to a gene: 1. Per the germline V gene, CDR1 is MGHRA and CDR2 is YSYEKL. This CDR3 is built from 14 residues. CDR3 amino acids: CASSHTSGRYEQYF. The CDR3, as DNA: TGCGCCAGCAGCCATACTAGCGGGAGGTACGAGCAGTACTTC.

The chain carries TRBV19 and TRBJ1-2; perhaps TRBD1 as D (6 bases). V was cut by 4 bases and J by 4 bases, with 16 bases left in between. Germline CDR1 reads LNHDA; CDR2 reads SQIVND (reference sequence). The CDR3 contains 15 residues. The CDR3 DNA is TGTGCCAGTAGTAGAGGACAGACCTACGGCTATGGCTACACCTTC. Translating it yields CASSRGQTYGYGYTF.

In this sample, this clonotype turned up a few times. This chain connects TRBV28 to TRBJ1-1; D remains unclear. Germline CDR1 reads MDHEN; CDR2 reads SYDVKM. The germline V and J ends were trimmed by 5 bases and 6 bases, with 7 bases remaining between them. The CDR3 covers 11 residues. CDR3 DNA sequence: TGTGCCAGCAGTCGACATGCTGAAGCTTTCTTT. The encoded protein is CASSRHAEAFF. Full variable domain (rest looked up from reference TRBV28 and TRBJ1-1): DVKVTQSSRYLVKRTGEKVFLECVQDMDHENMFWYRQDPGLGLRLIYFSYDVKMKEKGDIPEGYSVSREKKERFSLILESASTNQTSMYLCASSRHAEAFFGQGTRLTVV.

The V call is TRBV4-1, the J call TRBJ1-1; 7 nucleotides line up with TRBD1. In germline, CDR1 is MGHRA, CDR2 YSYEKL. The CDR3 loop spans 15 amino acids. The junction had 8 bases not matched to a gene; V was cut back by 4 bases and J by 3 bases. The CDR3 nucleotides are TGCGCCAGCAGCCCGAACAGGGGAAGGGACACTGAAGCTTTCTTT. This codes for CASSPNRGRDTEAFF.

The table lists this clonotype with a few counts. The rearrangement uses TRBV13 and TRBJ2-5, with D possibly TRBD1 on 6 matching bases. Germline V lookup: CDR1 PRHDT, CDR2 FYEKMQ (reference sequence). V was clipped by 3 bases and J by 5 bases, with 13 bases between them. The CDR3 sequence is 14 residues long. The CDR3, as DNA: TGTGCCAGCAGCTTTGGTCAGGGGTATGAGACCCAGTACTTC. Residues: CASSFGQGYETQYF.

This clonotype was seen only a few times. The chain joins TRBV6-1 to TRBJ2-7; TRBD2 might be the D (5 bases). This CDR3 has 12 residues. The germline V gene has CDR1 MNHNS and CDR2 SASEGT. The ends were cut back, 10 bases at V and 1 base at J, with 11 bases in the middle. As DNA, the CDR3 is TGTGCCACCTCTGCGGGTTCCTACGAGCAGTACTTC. It codes for CATSAGSYEQYF.

This clonotype turned up a few times. This chain joins TRBV19 and TRBJ2-5; no firm D call. CDR1 and CDR2 from the germline V gene are LNHDA and SQIVND (reference sequence). V gave up 5 bases and J gave up 3 bases, with 10 bases separating them. The CDR3 loop spans 13 amino acids. The CDR3 DNA is TGTGCCAGTAGTGACTCAGGAGAAGAGACCCAGTACTTC. It is translated as CASSDSGEETQYF.

The rearrangement joins TRBV15 to TRBJ1-2, with TRBD1 matching over 9 bases. From germline, CDR1 is LNHNV and CDR2 YYDKDF (reference sequence). The V gene end was trimmed by 0 bases and the J gene end by 3 bases; junction bases not matched to a gene: 11. This CDR3 region has 18 residues. The CDR3 sequence: CATSREWTGESYDYGYTF. CDR3 in DNA: TGTGCCACCAGCAGAGAATGGACAGGGGAGTCCTACGACTATGGCTACACCTTC.

This clonotype has only one observation. The gene calls are TRBV18 and TRBJ2-4; D assignment may be TRBD1 or TRBD2 (5 bases each). Trimming took off 1 base at V and 6 bases at J, with 13 bases between the two ends. This CDR3 contains 15 residues. Germline V gene lookup returns CDR1 KGHSH and CDR2 LQKENI. The CDR3 reads CASSPRWQGANIQYF. The CDR3 DNA follows: TGTGCCAGCTCACCACGCTGGCAGGGAGCAAACATTCAGTACTTC. Complete variable domain (other parts from reference TRBV18 and TRBJ2-4): NAGVMQNPRHLVRRRGQEARLRCSPMKGHSHVYWYRQLPEEGLKFMVYLQKENIIDESGMPKERFSAEFPKEGPSILRIQQVVRGDSAAYFCASSPRWQGANIQYFGAGTRLSVL.

The chain carries TRBV7-9 and TRBJ2-7; D ambiguous. This CDR3 is built from 15 residues. Trimming stripped 5 bases from V and 0 bases from J, with 14 bases between. Germline loops: CDR1 SEHNR, CDR2 FQNEAQ (reference sequence). CDR3 loop: CASSPLDGYSYEQYF. CDR3 nucleotides: TGTGCCAGCAGCCCCCTTGACGGATACTCCTACGAGCAGTACTTC.

A few counts support this clonotype. The chain joins TRBV30 to TRBJ1-1; D gene uncertain. With 0 bases removed from V and 6 bases from J, the gap between germline ends came to 8 bases. The CDR3 sequence is 12 residues long. The germline V gene has CDR1 GTSNPN and CDR2 SVGIG (reference sequence). DNA of the CDR3: TGTGCCTGGAGTGTACTGCTCTCTGAAGCTTTCTTT. It yields the protein CAWSVLLSEAFF.

The chain combines TRBV6-1 with TRBJ2-5; D gene unclear. V dropped 8 bases and J dropped 5 bases, with 15 bases sitting between them. The CDR3 extends over 13 amino acids. CDR1 MNHNS and CDR2 SASEGT come from the germline V gene. CDR3 bases: TGTGCCAGCTCACAATTCGGCCCGGAGACCCAGTACTTC. Translated, it gives CASSQFGPETQYF.

In this sample, this clonotype turned up a few times. The chain combines TRBV12-3 or TRBV12-4 with TRBJ2-7, with 8 bases fitting TRBD2. The V gene end was trimmed by 6 bases and the J gene end by 7 bases; junction bases not matched to a gene: 14. This CDR3 is 15 amino acids long. The CDR3, as DNA: TGTGCCAGCAGCTCAAATCAAGCGGGAGTGGGTGAGCAGTACTTC. Translating it yields CASSSNQAGVGEQYF.

This chain connects TRBV5-4 to TRBJ1-2; 9 nucleotides align to TRBD1. CDR1 is SGHNT and CDR2 is YYREEE in the germline V gene (reference sequence). V trimming: 1 base; J trimming: 8 bases; junction bases outside the gene matches: 12. CDR3 size: 16 residues. CDR3 in amino acids: CASSLWLTGGGEGYTF. As DNA, the CDR3 is TGTGCCAGCAGCTTGTGGCTAACAGGGGGCGGGGAAGGCTACACCTTC.

This chain connects TRBV28 to TRBJ2-2, with TRBD2 identical over 16 bases. CDR3 length equals 17 residues. Germline V gene lookup returns CDR1 MDHEN and CDR2 SYDVKM. The trim removed 6 bases at V and 4 bases at J, leaving 5 bases unmatched. CDR3 nucleotides: TGTGCCAGCAGGGGACTAGCGGGAGGGCCGTTCACCGGGGAGCTGTTTTTT. This encodes CASRGLAGGPFTGELFF.